This T cell receptor beta chain was sequenced in a study of identical twins. TCRdb recomputed calls from the 5' RACE reads with MiXCR, one row per CDR3 protein. The sample has a few hundred thousand distinct CDR3 sequences; roughly 15% are singletons. Only a few counts were recorded for this clonotype. With 6 bases removed from V and 6 bases from J, the gap between germline ends came to 12 bases. The length of the CDR3 is 13 residues. The germline V gene encodes CDR1 MDHEN and CDR2 SYDVKM. The sample was also reused in another study, on yellow fever vaccine responses in identical twins.

The chain joins TRBV28 to TRBJ2-4, with D tentatively TRBD1 or TRBD2 (5 bases each). This clonotype was sampled from a woman aged 18-29 years in good health. What was sequenced was CD4+ T cells sorted from blood. The CDR3 loop is CASSRGDSNIQYF. CDR3 sequence (DNA): TGTGCCAGCAGCCGAGGGGATTCAAACATTCAGTACTTC.